This T cell receptor beta chain came from a study of control samples from healthy donors and cancer patients. The data were produced by immunoSEQ multiplex PCR, yet TCRdb's version contains in-frame clones alone and is incomplete. The sample shows about 150,000 clones, roughly 94% of them seen only once. Material: blood. The TCR comes from a man aged 40-49 years in good health.

CDR3 sequence reads: CASRGGGTRTPYEQYF. The DNA for the CDR3 is TGTGCCAGCCGCGGGGGGGGGACCAGGACGCCCTACGAGCAGTACTTC. V usage is TRBV7-2 and J usage is TRBJ2-7, with 9 bases that match TRBD2. The CDR3 length is 16 residues. Germline trimming cut 8 bases from V and 2 bases from J; bases unmatched to any gene: 13. CDR1 is SGHTA, CDR2 FQGNSA, per germline.